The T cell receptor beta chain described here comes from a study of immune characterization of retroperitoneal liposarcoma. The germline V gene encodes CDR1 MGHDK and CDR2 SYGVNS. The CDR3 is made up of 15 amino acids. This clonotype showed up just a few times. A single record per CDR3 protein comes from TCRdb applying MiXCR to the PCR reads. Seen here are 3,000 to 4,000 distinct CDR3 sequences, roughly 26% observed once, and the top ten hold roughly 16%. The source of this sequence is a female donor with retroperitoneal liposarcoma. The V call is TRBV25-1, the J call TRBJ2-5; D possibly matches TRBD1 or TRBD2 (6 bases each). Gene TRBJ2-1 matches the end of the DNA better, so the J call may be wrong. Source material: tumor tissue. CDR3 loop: CASSDPRGAGETQFF. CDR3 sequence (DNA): TGTGCCAGCAGTGATCCTAGGGGGGCCGGAGAGACCCAGTTCTTC.